Following are 18 T cell receptor beta chains from one sample sequenced in a study of blood T cells in healthy people across ages. Next came a second PCR, run for about 7 to 11 cycles, which used a sample-barcoded 5' primer along with a J-beta primer mix. TCRdb redid the calling of the 5' RACE reads with MiXCR, one entry per CDR3 protein. Among some 290,000 distinct CDR3 sequences listed, roughly a quarter were seen once. The sequenced sample consisted of blood. These receptors came from a woman in her 70s in good health.

This clonotype showed up just a few times. This chain uses TRBV25-1 with TRBJ2-2; D remains ambiguous. V lost 3 bases, J lost 9 bases, and 11 bases lay in between. This CDR3 region has 13 residues. Germline V gives CDR1 MGHDK, CDR2 SYGVNS. The chain's CDR3 is CASSDDGGRELFF. As DNA, the CDR3 is TGTGCCAGCAGTGATGATGGTGGCCGGGAGCTGTTTTTT.

The rearrangement uses TRBV20-1 and TRBJ2-1; D unclear. Germline V gives CDR1 DFQATT, CDR2 SNEGSKA (reference sequence). The CDR3 spans 12 residues. Trimming left V 0 bases short and J 7 bases short, with 7 bases between. In DNA form, the CDR3 reads TGCAGTGCTAGAGAAAAGGAGAATGAGCAGTTCTTC. The encoded protein is CSAREKENEQFF.

This clonotype was counted a few times. CDR3 residues: CASSLENSGTRAYEQYF. The CDR3 DNA follows: TGCGCCAGCAGCTTGGAGAATTCGGGAACTAGAGCCTACGAGCAGTACTTC. V and J are TRBV5-1 and TRBJ2-5; D might be TRBD2 (5 bases). Near its end, the DNA agrees better with TRBJ2-7, so the J call may be wrong. CDR1 and CDR2 (germline): SGHRS, YFSETQ. The CDR3 has 17 amino acids.

The rearrangement joins TRBV7-2 to TRBJ2-5; D gene uncertain. The J call is uncertain, as TRBJ2-1 better fits the DNA end. The germline gives CDR1 SGHTA, CDR2 FQGNSA. This CDR3 contains 12 residues. This CDR3 reads CASSDDPNEQFF. The DNA of the CDR3 is TGTGCCAGCAGCGACGACCCGAATGAGCAGTTCTTC.

A note on this clonotype: This may come from a read error, since a much larger clone is one base off. The CDR3 carries no conserved terminal phenylalanine or tryptophan, so it likely arises from a read error. The chain links TRBV6-5 to TRBJ1-1; D gene ambiguous. Germline values: CDR1 MNHEY, CDR2 SVGAGI. V lost 6 bases, J lost 1 base, and 3 bases lay in between. The CDR3 loop spans 11 amino acids. The CDR3, as DNA: TGTGCCAGCAGACAGAACACTGAAGCTTTCCTT. Translating gives CASRQNTEAFL.

The chain is built from TRBV7-2 and TRBJ1-1, with D possibly matching TRBD1 (6 bases). Germline lookup yields CDR1 SGHTA and CDR2 FQGNSA. The ends were cut back, 2 bases at V and 3 bases at J, with 7 bases in the middle. The CDR3 totals 13 residues. The CDR3 nucleotides are TGTGCCAGCAGCTTATACAGGGACACTGAAGCTTTCTTT. As protein: CASSLYRDTEAFF.

The chain links TRBV20-1 to TRBJ2-3; tentative D call: TRBD2 (6 bases). Per the germline V gene, CDR1 is DFQATT and CDR2 is SNEGSKA (reference sequence). The CDR3 has 14 amino acids. Trimming pared 1 base from V and 2 bases from J, leaving 10 bases between. The CDR3 is CSARGGRPTDTQYF. The CDR3 DNA is TGCAGTGCTAGAGGAGGGAGGCCCACAGATACGCAGTATTTT.

This chain connects TRBV18 to TRBJ2-3; TRBD2 agrees at 11 bases. V dropped 6 bases and J dropped 2; count of bases not matched to a gene: 19. The CDR3 totals 20 residues. Germline V gene lookup returns CDR1 KGHSH and CDR2 LQKENI. The CDR3 spells CASSHRPGLAARLNTDTQYF. DNA of the CDR3: TGTGCCAGCTCTCACAGACCGGGACTAGCGGCCAGGCTTAACACAGATACGCAGTATTTT. Full variable domain (remainder filled in from reference TRBV18 and TRBJ2-3): NAGVMQNPRHLVRRRGQEARLRCSPMKGHSHVYWYRQLPEEGLKFMVYLQKENIIDESGMPKERFSAEFPKEGPSILRIQQVVRGDSAAYFCASSHRPGLAARLNTDTQYFGPGTRLTVL.

This clonotype has more than one count but fewer than ten. This sequence joins TRBV5-1 and TRBJ2-5; D gene ambiguous. Trimming removed 1 base from V and 3 bases from J, with 10 bases in between. The germline V gene has CDR1 SGHRS and CDR2 YFSETQ. The CDR3 contains 14 residues. The CDR3 sequence: CASSLSSRKETQYF. Here the CDR3 DNA reads TGCGCCAGCAGCTTGAGTTCCAGAAAAGAGACCCAGTACTTC.

The CDR3, as DNA: TGTGCCAGCAGCCGTACAGGGGATCGAGGAGAGACCCAGTACTTC. Protein: CASSRTGDRGETQYF. The chain links TRBV7-8 to TRBJ2-5; 7 bases agree with TRBD1. V lost 5 bases to trimming and J lost 4 bases; unmatched junction nucleotides: 10. Germline V CDR1 and CDR2: SGHVS, FQNEAQ. This CDR3 is built from 15 residues.

Only a few counts were recorded for this clonotype. V is TRBV28 and J is TRBJ2-4, with 8 bases lining up with TRBD2. The germline V gene encodes CDR1 MDHEN and CDR2 SYDVKM. This CDR3 contains 15 residues. With 5 bases clipped from V and 3 bases from J, the junction kept 6 bases outside the gene matches. In DNA form, the CDR3 reads TGTGCCAGCAGTCAGCACGGGACTAGCAAAAACATTCAGTACTTC. This codes for CASSQHGTSKNIQYF. The variable domain in full, completed from reference TRBV28 and TRBJ2-4, reads DVKVTQSSRYLVKRTGEKVFLECVQDMDHENMFWYRQDPGLGLRLIYFSYDVKMKEKGDIPEGYSVSREKKERFSLILESASTNQTSMYLCASSQHGTSKNIQYFGAGTRLSVL.

V usage is TRBV3-1 and J usage is TRBJ1-2; D gene uncertain. The CDR3 totals 13 residues. The V gene's germline CDR1 is LGHDT and CDR2 YNNKEL (reference sequence). Trimming cost V 0 bases and J 7 bases, with 9 bases left between them. The CDR3 coding sequence is TGTGCCAGCAGCCAAGAGCCGGATGGTGGCTACACCTTC. Translation gives CASSQEPDGGYTF.

The chain combines TRBV6-6 with TRBJ1-1, with a tentative D call TRBD1 (6 bases). The CDR3 is 16 amino acids. Trimming stripped 6 bases from V and 5 bases from J, with 22 bases between. CDR1 and CDR2 from the germline V gene are MNHNY and SVGAGI (reference sequence). In DNA, the CDR3 is TGTGCCAGCAGCTCGTCCTCGAGGGGGGGACGGACTGAAGCTTTCTTT. Protein: CASSSSSRGGRTEAFF.

This clonotype was observed a handful of times. The chain has TRBV7-2 and TRBJ2-5, with a possible D match to TRBD1 (6 bases). Gene TRBJ2-7 matches the end of the DNA better, so the J call may be wrong. The CDR3 spans 14 residues. Germline V lookup: CDR1 SGHTA, CDR2 FQGNSA. CDR3 amino acids: CASSFVYRDHEQYF. The CDR3 DNA reads as TGTGCCAGCAGCTTTGTTTACAGGGACCACGAGCAGTACTTC.

The rearrangement joins TRBV6-1 to TRBJ1-1; TRBD1 might be the D (5 bases). The germline CDR1 and CDR2 sequences are MNHNS and SASEGT. Trimming shortened V by 0 bases and J by 4 bases, and 12 bases separated the two germline ends. This CDR3 is 15 amino acids long. The CDR3 DNA follows: TGTGCCAGCAGTGAAGCGCCTTCCAGGGCCACTGAAGCTTTCTTT. It translates to CASSEAPSRATEAFF.

At least ten counts were recorded for this clonotype. The chain uses TRBV5-1 and TRBJ2-5; 8 nucleotides align to TRBD1. The CDR3 contains 16 residues. V was clipped by 4 bases and J by 5 bases; unmatched bases: 13. Germline lookup yields CDR1 SGHRS and CDR2 YFSETQ. The CDR3 region is CASSAGTGKEGETQYF. Here the CDR3 DNA reads TGCGCCAGCAGCGCCGGGACAGGAAAAGAGGGGGAGACCCAGTACTTC. The full variable domain, rest sourced from reference TRBV5-1 and TRBJ2-5, is KAGVTQTPRYLIKTRGQQVTLSCSPISGHRSVSWYQQTPGQGLQFLFEYFSETQRNKGNFPGRFSGRQFSNSRSEMNVSTLELGDSALYLCASSAGTGKEGETQYFGPGTRLLVL.

The table lists this clonotype with many counts. V gene TRBV28 combines with J gene TRBJ1-2; a weak D match, TRBD1 (6 bases). Trimming shortened V by 10 bases and J by 0 bases, and 9 bases separated the two germline ends. The CDR3 spans 12 residues. The germline V gene encodes CDR1 MDHEN and CDR2 SYDVKM. CDR3 residues: CATRGSNYGYTF. The DNA for the CDR3 is TGTGCCACCAGGGGTTCTAACTATGGCTACACCTTC.

In this sample, this clonotype turned up a few times. The gene calls are TRBV10-3 and TRBJ1-1; 9 positions match TRBD1. The V gene end was trimmed by 4 bases and the J gene end by 0 bases; junction bases not matched to a gene: 9. The CDR3 loop spans 17 amino acids. CDR1 is ENHRY and CDR2 is SYGVKD in the germline V gene. The CDR3 DNA reads as TGTGCCATCAGTGGGACAGGGGCTAACCTAATGAACACTGAAGCTTTCTTT. Its translation: CAISGTGANLMNTEAFF.